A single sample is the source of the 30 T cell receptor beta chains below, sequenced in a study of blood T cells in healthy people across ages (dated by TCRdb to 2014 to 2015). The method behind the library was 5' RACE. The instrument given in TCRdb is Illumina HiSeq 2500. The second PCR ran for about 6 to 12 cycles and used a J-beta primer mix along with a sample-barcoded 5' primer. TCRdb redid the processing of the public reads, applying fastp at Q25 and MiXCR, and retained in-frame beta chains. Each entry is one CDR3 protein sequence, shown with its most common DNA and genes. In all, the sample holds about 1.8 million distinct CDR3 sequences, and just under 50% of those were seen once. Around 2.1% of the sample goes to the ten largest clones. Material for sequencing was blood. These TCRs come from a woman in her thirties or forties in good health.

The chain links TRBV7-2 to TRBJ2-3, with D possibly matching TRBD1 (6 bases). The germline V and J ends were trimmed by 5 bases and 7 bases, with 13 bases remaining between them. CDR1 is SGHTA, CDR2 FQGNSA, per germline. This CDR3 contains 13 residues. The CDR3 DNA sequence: TGTGCCAGCAGCACTAACAGGGCTTATACGCAGTATTTT. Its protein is CASSTNRAYTQYF. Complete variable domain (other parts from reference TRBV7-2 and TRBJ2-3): GAGVSQSPSNKVTEKGKDVELRCDPISGHTALYWYRQSLGQGLEFLIYFQGNSAPDKSGLPSDRFSAERTGGSVSTLTIQRTQQEDSAVYLCASSTNRAYTQYFGPGTRLTVL.

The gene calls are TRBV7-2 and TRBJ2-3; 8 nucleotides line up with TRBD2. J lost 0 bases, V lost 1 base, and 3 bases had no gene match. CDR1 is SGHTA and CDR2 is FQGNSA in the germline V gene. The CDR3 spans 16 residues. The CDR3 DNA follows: TGTGCCAGCAGCTTAGAAGGGACTAGGAGCACAGATACGCAGTATTTT. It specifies CASSLEGTRSTDTQYF.

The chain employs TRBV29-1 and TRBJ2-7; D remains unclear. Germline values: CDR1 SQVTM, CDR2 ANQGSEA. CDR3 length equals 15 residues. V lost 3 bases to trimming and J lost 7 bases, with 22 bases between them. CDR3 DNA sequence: TGCAGCGTTGATCCCTGGAAAAGCTCCTACAATGAGCAGTACTTC. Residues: CSVDPWKSSYNEQYF.

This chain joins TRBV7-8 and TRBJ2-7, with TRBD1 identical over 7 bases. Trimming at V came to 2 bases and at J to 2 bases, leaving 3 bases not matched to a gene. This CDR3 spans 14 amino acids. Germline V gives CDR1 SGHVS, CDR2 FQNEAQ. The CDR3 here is CASSLNTGAYEQYF. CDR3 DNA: TGTGCCAGCAGCTTAAATACAGGGGCCTACGAGCAGTACTTC.

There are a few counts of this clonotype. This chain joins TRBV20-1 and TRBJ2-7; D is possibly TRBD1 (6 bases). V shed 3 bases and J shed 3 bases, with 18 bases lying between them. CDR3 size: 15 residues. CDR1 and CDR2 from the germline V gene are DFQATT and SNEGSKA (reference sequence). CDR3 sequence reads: CSASWDTGMIYEQYF. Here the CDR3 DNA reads TGCAGTGCTAGCTGGGATACAGGGATGATCTACGAGCAGTACTTC.

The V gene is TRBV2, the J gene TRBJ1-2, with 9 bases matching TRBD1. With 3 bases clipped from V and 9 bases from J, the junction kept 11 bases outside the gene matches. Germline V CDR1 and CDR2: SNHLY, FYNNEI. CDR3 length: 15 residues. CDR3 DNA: TGTGCCAGCAGTGAGCGGACAGGGGCTTTGGGACGCTACACCTTC. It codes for CASSERTGALGRYTF. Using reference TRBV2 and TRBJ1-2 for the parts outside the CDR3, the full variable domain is EPEVTQTPSHQVTQMGQEVILRCVPISNHLYFYWYRQILGQKVEFLVSFYNNEISEKSEIFDDQFSVERPDGSNFTLKIRSTKLEDSAMYFCASSERTGALGRYTFGSGTRLTVV.

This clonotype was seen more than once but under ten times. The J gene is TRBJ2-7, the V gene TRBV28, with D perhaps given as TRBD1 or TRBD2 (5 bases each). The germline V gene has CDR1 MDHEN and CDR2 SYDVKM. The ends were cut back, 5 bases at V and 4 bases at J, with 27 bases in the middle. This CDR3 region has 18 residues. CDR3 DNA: TGTGCCAGCAGTCCCGGGCGGGTTAACCCGAGGGGTTTTTACGAGCAGTACTTC. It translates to CASSPGRVNPRGFYEQYF.

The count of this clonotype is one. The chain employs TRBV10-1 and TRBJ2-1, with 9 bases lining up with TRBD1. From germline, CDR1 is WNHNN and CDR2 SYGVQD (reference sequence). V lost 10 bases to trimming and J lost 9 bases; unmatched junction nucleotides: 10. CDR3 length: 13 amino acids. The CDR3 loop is CATGPGTGFEQFF. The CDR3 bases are TGCGCCACCGGACCCGGGACAGGGTTTGAGCAGTTCTTC.

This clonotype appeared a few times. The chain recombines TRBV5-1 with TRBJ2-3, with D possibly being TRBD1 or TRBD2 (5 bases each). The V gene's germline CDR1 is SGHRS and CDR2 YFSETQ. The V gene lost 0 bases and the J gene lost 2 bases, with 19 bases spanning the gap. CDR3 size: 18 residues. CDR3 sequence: CASSLDGAQPPNTDTQYF. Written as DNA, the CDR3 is TGCGCCAGCAGCTTGGACGGGGCCCAGCCTCCAAACACAGATACGCAGTATTTT. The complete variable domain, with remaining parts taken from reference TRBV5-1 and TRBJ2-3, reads KAGVTQTPRYLIKTRGQQVTLSCSPISGHRSVSWYQQTPGQGLQFLFEYFSETQRNKGNFPGRFSGRQFSNSRSEMNVSTLELGDSALYLCASSLDGAQPPNTDTQYFGPGTRLTVL.

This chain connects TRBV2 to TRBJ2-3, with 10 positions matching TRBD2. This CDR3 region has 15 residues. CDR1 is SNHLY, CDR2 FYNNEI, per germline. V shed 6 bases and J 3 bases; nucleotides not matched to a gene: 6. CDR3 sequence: CASRIAGGGTDTQYF. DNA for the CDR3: TGTGCCAGCAGAATAGCGGGGGGAGGTACAGATACGCAGTATTTT.

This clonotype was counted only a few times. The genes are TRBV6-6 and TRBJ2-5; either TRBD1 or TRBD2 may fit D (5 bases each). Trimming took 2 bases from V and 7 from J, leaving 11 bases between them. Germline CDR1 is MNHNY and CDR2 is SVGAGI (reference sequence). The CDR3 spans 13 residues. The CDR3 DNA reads TGTGCCAGCAGTTACGAGGGGTCGGGGACCCAGTACTTC. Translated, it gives CASSYEGSGTQYF.

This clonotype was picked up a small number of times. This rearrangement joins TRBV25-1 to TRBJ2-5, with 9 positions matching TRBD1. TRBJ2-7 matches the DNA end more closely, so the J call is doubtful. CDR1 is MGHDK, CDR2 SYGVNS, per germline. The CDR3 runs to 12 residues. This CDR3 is CANPQGAHEQYF. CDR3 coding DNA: TGTGCCAACCCACAGGGGGCCCACGAGCAGTACTTC.

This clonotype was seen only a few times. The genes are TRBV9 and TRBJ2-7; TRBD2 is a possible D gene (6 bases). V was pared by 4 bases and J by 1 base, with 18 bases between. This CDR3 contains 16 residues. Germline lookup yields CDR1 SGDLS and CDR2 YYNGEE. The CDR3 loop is CASSLRPGVNSYEQYF. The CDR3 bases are TGTGCCAGCAGCTTGCGCCCGGGAGTTAATTCCTACGAGCAGTACTTC.

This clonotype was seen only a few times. CDR3 DNA: TGCGCCAGCGGGGGGTCCTCGGGTGAGCAGTACTTC. Protein: CASGGSSGEQYF. The gene calls are TRBV5-1 and TRBJ2-4; D may be TRBD2 (6 bases). V lost 7 bases, J lost 13 bases, and 18 bases lay in between. The CDR3 consists of 12 residues. CDR1 is SGHRS, CDR2 YFSETQ, per germline.

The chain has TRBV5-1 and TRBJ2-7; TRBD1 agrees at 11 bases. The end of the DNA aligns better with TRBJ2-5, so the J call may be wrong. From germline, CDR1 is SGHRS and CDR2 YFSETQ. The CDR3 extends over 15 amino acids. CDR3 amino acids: CASSSGQGAAETQYF. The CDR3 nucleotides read TGCGCCAGCAGCTCCGGACAGGGGGCCGCAGAGACCCAGTACTTC.

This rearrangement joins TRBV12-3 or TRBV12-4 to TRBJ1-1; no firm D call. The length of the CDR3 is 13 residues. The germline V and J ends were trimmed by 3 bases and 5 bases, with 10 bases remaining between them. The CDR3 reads CASSLKVETEAFF. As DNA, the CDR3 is TGTGCCAGCAGTTTGAAGGTGGAGACTGAAGCTTTCTTT.

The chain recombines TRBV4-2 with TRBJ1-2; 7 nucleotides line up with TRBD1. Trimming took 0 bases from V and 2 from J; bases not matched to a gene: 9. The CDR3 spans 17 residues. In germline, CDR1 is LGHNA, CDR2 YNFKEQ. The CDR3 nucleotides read TGTGCCAGCAGCCAAGATTTACCGGGACAGTCAAACTATGGCTACACCTTC. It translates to CASSQDLPGQSNYGYTF.

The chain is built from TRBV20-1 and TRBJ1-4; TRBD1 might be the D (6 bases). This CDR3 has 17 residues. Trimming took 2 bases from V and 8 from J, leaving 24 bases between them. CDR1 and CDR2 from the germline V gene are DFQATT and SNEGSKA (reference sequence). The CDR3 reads CSARSRSGQHWGEKLFF. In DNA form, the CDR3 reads TGCAGTGCTAGATCCAGATCAGGACAGCATTGGGGAGAAAAACTGTTTTTT.

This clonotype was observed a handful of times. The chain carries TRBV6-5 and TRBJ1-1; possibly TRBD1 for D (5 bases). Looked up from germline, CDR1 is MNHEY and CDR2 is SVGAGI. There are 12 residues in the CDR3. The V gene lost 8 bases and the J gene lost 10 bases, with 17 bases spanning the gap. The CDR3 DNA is TGTGCCAGCCGTTCCCCTCTCGGGGGAGCTTTCTTT. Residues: CASRSPLGGAFF.

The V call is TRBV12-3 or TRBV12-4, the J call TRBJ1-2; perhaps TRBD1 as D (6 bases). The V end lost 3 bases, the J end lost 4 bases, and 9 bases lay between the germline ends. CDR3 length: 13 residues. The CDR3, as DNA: TGTGCCAGCAGTTTCCGGGACACCTATGGCTACACCTTC. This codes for CASSFRDTYGYTF.

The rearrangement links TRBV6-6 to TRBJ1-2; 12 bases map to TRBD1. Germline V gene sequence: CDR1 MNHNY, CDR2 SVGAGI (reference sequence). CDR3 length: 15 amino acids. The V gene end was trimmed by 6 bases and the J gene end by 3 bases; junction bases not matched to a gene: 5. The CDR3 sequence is CASRAGTGGDYGYTF. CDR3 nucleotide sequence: TGTGCCAGCAGGGCCGGGACAGGGGGCGACTATGGCTACACCTTC.

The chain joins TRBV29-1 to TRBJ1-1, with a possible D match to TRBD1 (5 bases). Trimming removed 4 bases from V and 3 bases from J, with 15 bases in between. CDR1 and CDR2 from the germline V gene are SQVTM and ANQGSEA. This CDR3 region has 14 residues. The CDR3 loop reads CSVGRDLGDTEAFF. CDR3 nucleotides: TGCAGCGTTGGGCGGGACCTCGGAGACACTGAAGCTTTCTTT.

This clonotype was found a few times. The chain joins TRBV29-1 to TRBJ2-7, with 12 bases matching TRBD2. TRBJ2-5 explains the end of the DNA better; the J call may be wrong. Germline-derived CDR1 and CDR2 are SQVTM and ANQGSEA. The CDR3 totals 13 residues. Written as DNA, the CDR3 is TGCAGCGTTCCCCCGGGACTAGCGGGGACCCAGTACTTC. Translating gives CSVPPGLAGTQYF.

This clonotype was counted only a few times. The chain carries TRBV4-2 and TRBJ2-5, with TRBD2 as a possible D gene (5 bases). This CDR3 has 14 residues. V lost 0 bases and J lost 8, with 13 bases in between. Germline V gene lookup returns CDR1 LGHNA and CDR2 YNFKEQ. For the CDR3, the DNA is TGTGCCAGCAGCCAAGATCGGACTGCCCTAACCCAGTACTTC. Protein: CASSQDRTALTQYF.

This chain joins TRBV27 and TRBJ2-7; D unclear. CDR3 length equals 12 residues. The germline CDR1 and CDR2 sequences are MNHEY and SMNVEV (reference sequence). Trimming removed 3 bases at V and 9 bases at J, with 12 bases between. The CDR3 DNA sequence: TGTGCCAGCAGTTTCCCCGACGCGCGGCAGTACTTC. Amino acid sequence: CASSFPDARQYF.

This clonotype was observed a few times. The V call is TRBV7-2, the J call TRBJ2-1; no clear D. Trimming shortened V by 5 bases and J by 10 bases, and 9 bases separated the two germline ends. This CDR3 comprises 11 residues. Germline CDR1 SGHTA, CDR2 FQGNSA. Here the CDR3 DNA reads TGTGCCAGCAGCCTCTACTACGAGCAGTTCTTC. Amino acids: CASSLYYEQFF.

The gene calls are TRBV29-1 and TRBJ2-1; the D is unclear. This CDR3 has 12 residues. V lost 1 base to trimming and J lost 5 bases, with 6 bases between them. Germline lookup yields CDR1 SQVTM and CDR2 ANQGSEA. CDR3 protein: CSVEGINNEQFF. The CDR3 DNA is TGCAGCGTTGAAGGGATAAACAATGAGCAGTTCTTC.

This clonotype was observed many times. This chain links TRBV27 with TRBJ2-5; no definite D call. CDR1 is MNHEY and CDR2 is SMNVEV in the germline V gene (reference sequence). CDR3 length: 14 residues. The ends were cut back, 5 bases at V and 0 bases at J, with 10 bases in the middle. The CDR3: CASSPRSYQETQYF. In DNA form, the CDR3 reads TGTGCCAGCAGTCCGAGATCGTACCAAGAGACCCAGTACTTC.

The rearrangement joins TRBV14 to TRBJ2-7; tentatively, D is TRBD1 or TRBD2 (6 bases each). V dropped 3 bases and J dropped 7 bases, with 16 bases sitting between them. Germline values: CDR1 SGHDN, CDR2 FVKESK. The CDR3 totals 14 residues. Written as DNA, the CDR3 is TGTGCCAGCAGCCATTGGGGGGCACGTAATGAGCAGTACTTC. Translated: CASSHWGARNEQYF.

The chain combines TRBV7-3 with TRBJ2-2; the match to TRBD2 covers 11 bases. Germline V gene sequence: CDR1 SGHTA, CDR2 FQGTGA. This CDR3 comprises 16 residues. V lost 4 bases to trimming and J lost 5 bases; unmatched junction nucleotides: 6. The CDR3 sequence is CASSSASGGLTGELFF. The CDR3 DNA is TGTGCCAGCAGCTCCGCTAGCGGGGGGCTTACCGGGGAGCTGTTTTTT.